This is a list of T cell receptor beta chains from one sample in a study of blood T cells in healthy people across ages. TCRdb redid the calling of the 5' RACE reads with MiXCR, one entry per CDR3 protein. The sample consists of 550,000 to 700,000 distinct CDR3 sequences, 25% to 30% of them appearing once. The sample comprised blood. Receptors were obtained from a woman in her sixties or seventies in good health. The CDR3 runs from the conserved cysteine through the conserved F or W. D genes are given only for firm matches. For some rows the clone size is stated as once, few or many, or as a class when expanded; others skip it.

J	V	D	size	DNA	CDR3
TRBJ2-1	TRBV4-2	TRBD2	NA	TGTGCCAGCAGCCGGAACTTACTAGCGGGGGACAATGAGCAGTTCTTC	CASSRNLLAGDNEQFF
TRBJ2-3	TRBV3-1	NA	NA	TGTGCCAGCAGCCAAGTAACAGGGCAAGATACGCAGTATTTT	CASSQVTGQDTQYF
TRBJ2-5	TRBV19	NA	NA	TGTGCCAGTAGTGTGTCGGAATCGGTGGGGACCCAGTACTTC	CASSVSESVGTQYF
TRBJ1-1	TRBV25-1	NA	few	TGTGCCAGCAGTCCGCCCGTGGGGGGAGCTTTCTTT	CASSPPVGGAFF
TRBJ1-1	TRBV7-2	NA	NA	TGTGCCAGCAGCCGAACCAAAGCCGGGACACCGAACACTGAAGCTTTCTTT	CASSRTKAGTPNTEAFF
TRBJ2-3	TRBV7-2	TRBD2	few	TGTGCCAGCAGCTTTCTCGGGGGGGCCGATACGCAGTATTTT	CASSFLGGADTQYF
TRBJ2-1	TRBV20-1	TRBD1	NA	TGCAGTGCTATAGGACAGGGCTATGAGCAGTTCTTC	CSAIGQGYEQFF
TRBJ2-1	TRBV5-1	TRBD1	few	TGCGCCAGCAGCTTACAACAGGGGGGTGAGCAGTTCTTC	CASSLQQGGEQFF
TRBJ1-4	TRBV5-1	TRBD1	NA	TGCGCCAGCAGCCCCTTAGGGACAGGGAGCGAAAAACTGTTTTTT	CASSPLGTGSEKLFF
TRBJ2-3	TRBV20-1	NA	NA	TGCAGTGCTAGAGAAGTGGGGTGGGGCACAGATACGCAGTATTTT	CSAREVGWGTDTQYF
TRBJ2-2	TRBV27	NA	NA	TGTGCCAGCAGTCCGGACTCCCGCGGGGAGCTGTTTTTT	CASSPDSRGELFF
TRBJ1-1	TRBV6-5	NA	NA	TGTGCCAGCAGTTTTTCTGCCTCCCCGAGGAACACTGAAGCTTTCTTT	CASSFSASPRNTEAFF
TRBJ1-2	TRBV9	NA	NA	TGTGCCAGCATTAGGAATGACACCTTC	CASIRNDTF
TRBJ2-3	TRBV20-1	NA	NA	TGCAGTGCTAGAGATGGGACTGCCACAGATACGCAGTATTTT	CSARDGTATDTQYF
TRBJ2-5	TRBV29-1	TRBD1	few	TGCAGCGTCGGTGGGTGGGACAGGGGGAGTAAGACCCAGTACTTC	CSVGGWDRGSKTQYF
TRBJ1-2	TRBV27	TRBD1	NA	TGTGCCAGCAGTTTATTGACAGGGGGCCTTCTATGGGGCTACACCTTC	CASSLLTGGLLWGYTF
TRBJ1-6	TRBV10-3	NA	few	TGTGCCATCAGTGGGGGGTCGTATTCACCCCTCCACTTT	CAISGGSYSPLHF
TRBJ2-5	TRBV20-1	NA	few	TGCAGTGCTGGGGACTTACAAGAGACCCAGTACTTC	CSAGDLQETQYF
TRBJ2-7	TRBV6-1	NA	NA	TGTGCCAGCAGTGAAGCAGGCCCCTACGAGCAGTACTTC	CASSEAGPYEQYF
TRBJ1-2	TRBV23-1	NA	NA	TGCGCCAGCAAACATCGCCGGGGCAGAACGGGCGGCTACACCTTC	CASKHRRGRTGGYTF
TRBJ1-2	TRBV6-1	TRBD1	NA	TGTGCCTGCATCAGGGGGATAGGATTTGGCTACACCTTC	CACIRGIGFGYTF
TRBJ2-5	TRBV2	TRBD2	NA	TGTGCCAGCAGCGCGCTGACTAGCGGGGGGCAAGAGACCCAGTACTTC	CASSALTSGGQETQYF
TRBJ2-1	TRBV2	TRBD2	NA	TGTGCCAGCAGTGAAGATGGACTAGCCTTCAATGAGCAGTTCTTC	CASSEDGLAFNEQFF